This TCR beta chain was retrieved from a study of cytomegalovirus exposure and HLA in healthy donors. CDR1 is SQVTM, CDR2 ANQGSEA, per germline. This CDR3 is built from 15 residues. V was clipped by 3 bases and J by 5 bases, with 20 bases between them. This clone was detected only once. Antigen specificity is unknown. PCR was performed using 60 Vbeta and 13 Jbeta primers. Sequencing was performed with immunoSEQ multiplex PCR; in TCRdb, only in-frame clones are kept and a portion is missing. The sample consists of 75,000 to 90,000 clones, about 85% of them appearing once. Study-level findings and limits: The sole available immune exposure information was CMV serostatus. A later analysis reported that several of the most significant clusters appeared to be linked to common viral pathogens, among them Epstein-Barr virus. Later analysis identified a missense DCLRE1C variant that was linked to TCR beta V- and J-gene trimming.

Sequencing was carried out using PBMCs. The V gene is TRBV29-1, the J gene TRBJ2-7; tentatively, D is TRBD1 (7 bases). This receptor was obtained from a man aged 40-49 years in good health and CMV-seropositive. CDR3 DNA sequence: TGCAGCGTTGACGAACCAGGGGGGATCAAGCACGAGCAGTACTTC. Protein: CSVDEPGGIKHEQYF.